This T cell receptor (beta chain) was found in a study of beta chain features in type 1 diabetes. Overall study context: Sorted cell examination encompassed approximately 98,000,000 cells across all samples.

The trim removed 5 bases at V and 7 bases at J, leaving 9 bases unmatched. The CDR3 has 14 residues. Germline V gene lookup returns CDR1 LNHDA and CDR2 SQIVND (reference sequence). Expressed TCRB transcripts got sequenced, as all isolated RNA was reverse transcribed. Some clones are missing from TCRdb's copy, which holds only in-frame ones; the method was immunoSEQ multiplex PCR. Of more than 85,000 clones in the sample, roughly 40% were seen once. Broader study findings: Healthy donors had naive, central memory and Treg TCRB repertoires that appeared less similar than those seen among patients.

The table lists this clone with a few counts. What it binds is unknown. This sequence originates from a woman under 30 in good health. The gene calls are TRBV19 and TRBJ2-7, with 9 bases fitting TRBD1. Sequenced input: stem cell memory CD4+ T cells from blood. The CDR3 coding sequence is TGTGCCAGTAGTCTCGGGACAGGGCTTGAAGAGCAGTACTTC. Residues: CASSLGTGLEEQYF.